This T cell receptor (beta chain) was retrieved from a study of cytomegalovirus exposure and HLA in healthy donors. Whole-study findings and limits: No immune exposure information besides CMV serostatus was available. Within an earlier analysis, most TCR beta V segments proved productive either about 87% or about 30% of the time. An analysis that came later showed most CMV-associated TCR beta chains appearing HLA-restricted. Another analysis was done later, and it associated 16,951 TCR beta sequences with HLA alleles at 0.05 false discovery rate.

Note on this clone: The antigen is not known.

PCR amplification relied on 60 Vbeta primers (plus 13 Jbeta primers). Clones were sequenced by immunoSEQ multiplex PCR, and TCRdb holds only the in-frame ones, with some missing. The sample yields 150,000 to 200,000 clones, 70% to 90% seen once. This CDR3 spans 14 amino acids. With 1 base removed from V and 3 bases from J, the gap between germline ends came to 10 bases. Germline CDR1 is MGHRA and CDR2 is YSYEKL. The J gene is TRBJ2-7, the V gene TRBV4-1, with no clear D. This receptor was identified in a young woman in good health and CMV-seronegative. Input material: PBMCs. The CDR3 nucleotides read TGCGCCAGCAGCCAAGCTCTAGGATACTACGAGCAGTACTTC. It yields the protein CASSQALGYYEQYF.